This is a list of T cell receptor beta chains from one sample in a study of blood T cells in healthy people across ages. TCRdb re-analysed the 5' RACE reads in MiXCR, keeping a single row per CDR3 protein. The data show nearly 800,000 distinct CDR3 sequences, approximately 60% seen once. The sequencing sample was made of blood. The receptors here all came from a man aged 40-49 years in good health. Both conserved end residues are trimmed from each CDR3. D genes are given only for firm matches.

V,J,D,CDR3
TRBV7-9,TRBJ1-1,-,ASSFKTALNTEAF
TRBV7-2,-,TRBD2,ASSLLGTSVYEQY
TRBV28,TRBJ1-2,-,ASSGLAHDSNYGYT
TRBV10-3,TRBJ1-2,-,AISGKDREDRYT
TRBV27,TRBJ1-2,-,ASSPSRMRQRANYGYT
TRBV27,TRBJ2-7,TRBD2,ASSPTRLAGIVYEQY
TRBV6-5,TRBJ2-3,TRBD1,ASSQIQGAEDTQY
TRBV12-3/TRBV12-4,TRBJ1-2,-,ASSPTGDGYSGYT
TRBV12-3/TRBV12-4,TRBJ1-4,-,ASSSGPRDEKLF
TRBV6-1,TRBJ2-5,TRBD1,ASRSRDRDYFENEQY
TRBV20-1,TRBJ2-5,-,SARDTHGRQETQY
TRBV14,TRBJ2-5,-,ASSQFTGGHRLQETQY
TRBV6-5,TRBJ1-1,-,ASSYSTLNTEAF
TRBV27,TRBJ2-5,-,ASSLASHQETQY
TRBV15,TRBJ1-6,TRBD1,ATRAGGASGSPLH
TRBV20-1,TRBJ1-2,-,SARARASYT
TRBV12-3/TRBV12-4,TRBJ1-6,-,ASSGASYSSPLH
TRBV7-3,TRBJ2-5,TRBD2,ASRDVLAGGETQY
TRBV7-2,TRBJ2-3,TRBD2,ASSYKRGAISTDTQY
TRBV9,-,TRBD2,ASSPGGGGYEQY
TRBV11-2,TRBJ2-7,-,ASSLRSGVQY
TRBV4-3,TRBJ1-2,-,ASSVSSGSNYGYT
TRBV6-6,TRBJ2-7,-,ASSSEGWDEQY